The 25 T cell receptor beta chains reported below all come from one sample, sequenced in a study of OX40 agonist ivuxolimab in advanced cancers. Clones were read by immunoSEQ multiplex PCR, and TCRdb kept only the in-frame ones, dropping some. There are tens of thousands of clones in the sample; around 83% occur only once, and 30% to 35% lies in the top ten. Material: CD4+ or CD8+ T cells sorted from blood, obtained in a trial of the OX40 agonist ivuxolimab. The source is an adult with an advanced solid tumor such as melanoma, head and neck, liver or kidney cancer.

The chain is built from TRBV6-1 and TRBJ2-7; unclear D gene. The CDR3 is 16 amino acids. Germline CDR1 MNHNS, CDR2 SASEGT. V was shortened by 0 bases and J by 0 bases, with 12 bases between the two germline ends. CDR3 bases: TGTGCCAGCAGTGAAGCTGGGCACCCTAACTCCTACGAGCAGTACTTC. Protein: CASSEAGHPNSYEQYF.

The V and J genes are TRBV9 and TRBJ1-1; unclear D gene. V was shortened by 4 bases and J by 6 bases, with 13 bases between the two germline ends. CDR3 length: 13 residues. Per germline, CDR1 SGDLS and CDR2 YYNGEE. The DNA for the CDR3 is TGTGCCAGCAGCAACGGAGAGACTTCTGAAGCTTTCTTT. Translated: CASSNGETSEAFF.

A few counts support this clone. The DNA for the CDR3 is TGCGCCAGCAGCTTCCGACTAGCGGGGAGGTACAATGAGCAGTTCTTC. Amino acid sequence: CASSFRLAGRYNEQFF. V and J are TRBV4-1 and TRBJ2-1; 11 bases fit TRBD2. The CDR3 is 16 residues long. CDR1 MGHRA and CDR2 YSYEKL come from the germline V gene. J was trimmed by 4 bases and V by 5 bases; bases with no gene match: 7.

The rearrangement links TRBV7-3 to TRBJ2-7; D not certain. V lost 5 bases to trimming and J lost 0 bases, with 5 bases between them. The CDR3 runs to 12 residues. Germline V lookup: CDR1 SGHTA, CDR2 FQGTGA. CDR3 sequence (DNA): TGTGCCAGCAGCCTAAGCTCCTACGAGCAGTACTTC. Translated: CASSLSSYEQYF.

The chain couples TRBV2 to TRBJ2-2; 10 bases match TRBD2. With 1 base clipped from V and 4 bases from J, the junction kept 3 bases outside the gene matches. The germline V gene has CDR1 SNHLY and CDR2 FYNNEI. This CDR3 is 16 amino acids long. DNA for the CDR3: TGTGCCAGCAGTGAAGAACTAGCGGGATTCACCGGGGAGCTGTTTTTT. It is translated as CASSEELAGFTGELFF.

The table lists this clone with a count of one. This chain links TRBV28 with TRBJ1-4, with a weak D call TRBD1 (5 bases). CDR1 and CDR2 from the germline V gene are MDHEN and SYDVKM. The V end was cut by 7 bases, the J end by 4 bases, with 16 bases between. There are 15 residues in the CDR3. In DNA form, the CDR3 reads TGTGCCAGCACCCCTCTTCCGGGGGTTAATGAAAAACTGTTTTTT. Translated: CASTPLPGVNEKLFF.

This chain uses TRBV15 with TRBJ2-7; 9 positions agree with TRBD2. Germline V gene data show CDR1 as LNHNV and CDR2 as YYDKDF (reference sequence). Germline trimming cut 0 bases from V and 3 bases from J; bases unmatched to any gene: 0. The CDR3 contains 14 residues. CDR3 loop: CATSRDSGSYEQYF. The CDR3 region has the DNA TGTGCCACCAGCAGAGATAGCGGGAGCTACGAGCAGTACTTC. The full variable domain, rest sourced from reference TRBV15 and TRBJ2-7, is DAMVIQNPRYQVTQFGKPVTLSCSQTLNHNVMYWYQQKSSQAPKLLFHYYDKDFNNEADTPDNFQSRRPNTSFCFLDIRSPGLGDTAMYLCATSRDSGSYEQYFGPGTRLTVT.

With respect to this clone: The junction differs from germline at one of its ends, possibly a read error. The chain links TRBV7-7 to TRBJ2-1, with D hard to call. Germline V gene sequence: CDR1 SSHAT, CDR2 FNYEAQ (reference sequence). The CDR3 totals 13 residues. Written as DNA, the CDR3 is TGTGCTAGCAGCATAACGCGAAACAATGAGCAGTTCTTC. It yields the protein CASSITRNNEQFF.

This clone showed up just once. The gene calls are TRBV4-2 and TRBJ2-7; a possible D gene is TRBD1 (6 bases). This CDR3 has 14 amino acids. V lost 4 bases and J 2 bases, leaving 12 bases between the germline ends. Per the germline V gene, CDR1 is LGHNA and CDR2 is YNFKEQ. CDR3 amino acids: CASSPQQGTYEQYF. CDR3 DNA: TGTGCCAGCAGCCCACAACAGGGCACCTACGAGCAGTACTTC.

The rearrangement links TRBV12-1 to TRBJ2-2; TRBD2, as called in the table, went unchecked against the DNA. TRBV12-1 is noted as a pseudogene. The CDR3 length is 16 residues. The CDR3 region is CASIFKPSVLTGELFF. CDR3 sequence (DNA): TGTGCCAGCATCTTTAAGCCCTCGGTATTAACCGGGGAGCTGTTTTTT.

For the CDR3, the DNA is TGTGCCAGAAGCCCAACGTGTGCGGACAAGGGGCGCAAAGAGACCCAGTACTTC. Amino acids: CARSPTCADKGRKETQYF. The J gene is TRBJ2-5, the V gene TRBV5-3, with D possibly TRBD1 on 5 matching bases. TRBV5-3 is designated an ORF whose function remains uncertain. This CDR3 spans 18 amino acids. V shed 4 bases and J shed 3 bases, with 25 bases lying between them.

The chain combines TRBV4-1 with TRBJ2-1, with 11 bases aligning to TRBD2. V lost 4 bases to trimming and J lost 3 bases; unmatched junction nucleotides: 2. The CDR3 sequence is 15 residues long. From germline, CDR1 is MGHRA and CDR2 YSYEKL. CDR3 sequence (DNA): TGCGCCAGCAGCCTAGCGGGAGGGGGCTACAATGAGCAGTTCTTC. Encoded protein: CASSLAGGGYNEQFF.

CDR3 sequence reads: CASSDEEGGEPQHF. CDR3 coding DNA: TGTGCCAGCAGTGATGAGGAGGGCGGAGAGCCCCAGCATTTT. The chain is built from TRBV2 and TRBJ1-5; D call uncertain. Between the trimmed V and J ends, which lost 3 bases and 8 bases, there was a span of 14 bases. The CDR3 has 14 amino acids. The germline CDR1 and CDR2 sequences are SNHLY and FYNNEI.

V gene TRBV7-6 combines with J gene TRBJ2-7; D uncertain. CDR3 length: 13 amino acids. Deletions cut 2 bases from V and 7 bases from J, with 12 bases between. The germline gives CDR1 SGHVS, CDR2 FNYEAQ. This chain's CDR3 is CASSLSVSGEQYF. The CDR3 DNA reads as TGTGCCAGCAGCTTATCTGTTAGTGGGGAGCAGTACTTC.

V usage is TRBV7-9 and J usage is TRBJ2-4; tentatively, D is TRBD1 or TRBD2 (5 bases each). Germline V CDR1 and CDR2: SEHNR, FQNEAQ (reference sequence). V was trimmed by 8 bases and J by 3 bases, leaving 14 bases between them. The CDR3 runs to 14 residues. For the CDR3, the DNA is TGTGCCAGCTCCCCAGGGAGCGACAAAAACATTCAGTACTTC. Translated: CASSPGSDKNIQYF.

The CDR3 DNA reads as TGTGCCAGCACCCTAGAGCTCAACTATGGCTACACCTTC. It is translated as CASTLELNYGYTF. The rearrangement links TRBV7-9 to TRBJ1-2, with unresolved D. The CDR3 is 13 amino acids. CDR1 and CDR2 from the germline V gene are SEHNR and FQNEAQ (reference sequence). V gave up 7 bases and J gave up 2 bases, with 11 bases separating them. The full variable domain, its missing parts supplied by reference TRBV7-9 and TRBJ1-2, is DTGVSQNPRHKITKRGQNVTFRCDPISEHNRLYWYRQTLGQGPEFLTYFQNEAQLEKSRLLSDRFSAERPKGSFSTLEIQRTEQGDSAMYLCASTLELNYGYTFGSGTRLTVV.

This clone was counted a few times. This chain connects TRBV30 to TRBJ1-5; TRBD1 agrees at 7 bases. The trim removed 0 bases at V and 6 bases at J, leaving 5 bases unmatched. Germline CDR1 GTSNPN, CDR2 SVGIG (reference sequence). The length of the CDR3 is 14 residues. The CDR3 region is CAWSVPQGVQPQHF. DNA of the CDR3: TGTGCCTGGAGTGTACCTCAGGGGGTTCAGCCCCAGCATTTT.

The chain employs TRBV5-1 and TRBJ1-6, with D tentatively TRBD1 (6 bases). The germline CDR1 and CDR2 sequences are SGHRS and YFSETQ. The CDR3 has 14 amino acids. V was trimmed by 4 bases and J by 8 bases, leaving 13 bases between them. CDR3 sequence: CASSPGGGYSPLHF. The CDR3 nucleotides are TGCGCCAGCAGCCCGGGGGGCGGATATTCACCCCTCCACTTT.

This clone qualifies as medium-sized. The rearrangement links TRBV5-1 to TRBJ1-1, with TRBD1 matching over 9 bases. Germline assignment: CDR1 SGHRS and CDR2 YFSETQ. V dropped 3 bases and J dropped 5; count of bases not matched to a gene: 5. The CDR3 runs 14 residues. The CDR3, as DNA: TGCGCCAGCAGCTGGGGGACAGGGTCTACTGAAGCTTTCTTT. It is translated as CASSWGTGSTEAFF.

The V call is TRBV5-6, the J call TRBJ2-7; TRBD2 agrees at 11 bases. Looked up from germline, CDR1 is SGHDT and CDR2 is YYEEEE. J was trimmed by 0 bases and V by 1 base; bases with no gene match: 6. The CDR3 sequence is 17 residues long. The CDR3 protein is CASSLQGTSGLSYEQYF. The CDR3 DNA follows: TGTGCCAGCAGCTTGCAGGGGACTAGCGGCCTCTCCTACGAGCAGTACTTC.

This chain uses TRBV19 with TRBJ2-5; no clear D. V lost 3 bases to trimming and J lost 2 bases, with 7 bases between them. Germline V gene lookup returns CDR1 LNHDA and CDR2 SQIVND (reference sequence). There are 13 residues in the CDR3. CDR3 in amino acids: CASSIRQQETQYF. CDR3 in DNA: TGTGCCAGTAGTATCCGGCAGCAAGAGACCCAGTACTTC.

This clone was counted ten times or more. CDR3 loop: CASSHPPGRDTEAFF. In DNA, the CDR3 is TGTGCCAGCAGCCACCCACCGGGAAGGGACACTGAAGCTTTCTTT. V usage is TRBV9 and J usage is TRBJ1-1; no clear D gene. Trimming pared 4 bases from V and 3 bases from J, leaving 16 bases between. The V gene's germline CDR1 is SGDLS and CDR2 YYNGEE. This CDR3 contains 15 residues.

This clone occurred once. The genes are TRBV9 and TRBJ1-2, with D possibly TRBD1 on 5 matching bases. Germline V lookup: CDR1 SGDLS, CDR2 YYNGEE. Trimming removed 3 bases at V and 4 bases at J, with 19 bases between. CDR3 length: 16 residues. The CDR3 nucleotides read TGTGCCAGCAGCGACCCCTATTCTGGGGCGGGCTATGGCTACACCTTC. Translation: CASSDPYSGAGYGYTF.

The chain couples TRBV4-1 to TRBJ2-5, with no clear D. The CDR3 is made up of 11 amino acids. The V end was cut by 8 bases, the J end by 5 bases, with 9 bases between. CDR1 is MGHRA and CDR2 is YSYEKL in the germline V gene. Here the CDR3 DNA reads TGCGCCAGCGGCACCAGGGAGACCCAGTACTTC. Protein sequence: CASGTRETQYF.

The V and J genes are TRBV10-2 and TRBJ1-2; no clear D. Germline values: CDR1 WSHSY, CDR2 SAAADI. V lost 2 bases and J 2 bases, leaving 9 bases between the germline ends. CDR3 length equals 14 residues. The CDR3 reads CASSELVRNYGYTF. CDR3 DNA sequence: TGCGCCAGCAGTGAGCTGGTCAGGAACTATGGCTACACCTTC.